The clone carrying this TCR beta chain was detected only a few times. Its antigen remains unknown. This sample is part of a study of blood T cells in healthy people across ages. Study-wide points: More naive CD4+ cells and higher diversity were found in long-lived than in aged donors.

Roughly 10 milliliters was the volume of peripheral blood drawn from each donor. Total RNA was extracted at no less than 6 micrograms per sample. This CDR3 comprises 14 residues. Germline V gives CDR1 MNHEY, CDR2 SMNVEV (reference sequence). With 5 bases removed from V and 1 base from J, the gap between germline ends came to 11 bases. A second PCR of about 7 to 11 cycles used a sample-barcoded 5' primer and a J-beta primer mix. Sequencing yielded, for each sample, at least 2.5 million paired-end reads carrying CDR3. TCRdb independently ran MiXCR on the 5' RACE reads; one entry per CDR3 protein. The sample carries about 1 million distinct CDR3 sequences, 40% to 45% recorded once.

The sample taken for sequencing was blood. The V call is TRBV27, the J call TRBJ2-5, with a weak D call TRBD1 (6 bases). The TCR was taken from a woman between 55 and 75 years old in good health. In nucleotides, the CDR3 is TGTGCCAGCAGTCATACAGGGAGCCAAGAGACCCAGTACTTC. Protein: CASSHTGSQETQYF.